The sequence of this TCR beta chain was determined in a study of OX40 agonist ivuxolimab in advanced cancers. Regarding the complete study: Ivuxolimab was an agonistic, fully human IgG2 monoclonal antibody directed against OX40 (CD134), a costimulatory receptor. Partial responses occurred in three dose-escalation patients, of whom one had hepatocellular carcinoma and two had cutaneous melanoma. In the dose-escalation cohort, roughly 82% of patients were male, and the mean age was 60 years with a range of roughly 23 to 79. The paper describes the monotherapy dose-escalation part (N ≈ 52 patients) of the phase I trial of ivuxolimab. The point of sequencing TCRbeta in the periphery was to test whether ivuxolimab changed TCR sequence diversity and drove clonal T-cell expansion. Of the approximately 54 dose-escalation patients, hepatocellular carcinoma was present in about 20, melanoma in around 15, renal cell carcinoma in 9 and head and neck cancer in 9. Patients were allowed to have had prior anti-PD-1, anti-PD-L1 or anti-CTLA-4 therapy, and around 43% of the dose-escalation patients had been treated with checkpoint inhibitors. Intravenous ivuxolimab was administered to patients every 2 weeks at six dose levels: 0.01, 0.1, 0.3, 1.5, 3 and 10 mg/kg.

Details on this clone: Its antigen remains unidentified. The sample holds no much larger clone one base away, and base qualities are not on file.

What the work shows at the level of the full study, not this receptor alone: On average, CD8+ T cells showed more expanded clones than CD4+ T cells after ivuxolimab. The antigen specificity of the clonally expanded peripheral T cells was not determined. Partial responders in the 0.1-3.0 mg/kg groups had among the lowest normalized peripheral clonal expansion, especially among CD8+ T cells. At doses of 0.1 to 3.0 mg/kg, clonal expansion of both CD4+ and CD8+ blood T cells was observed from baseline to week 6. Low levels of normalized T-cell clonal expansion were also seen in some patients who did not respond.

Genomic DNA was extracted from sorted cells for sequencing of the TCRbeta CDR3 region. TCRbeta CDR3 regions were sequenced using the immunoSEQ Assay. The table comes from immuneACCESS by way of TCRdb, which keeps in-frame sequences with V and J called. Part of the clones is missing from these tables; in studies checked, under half for an unresolved V gene and the rest for unknown reasons. The table for this sample lists roughly 80,000 clones; 86% of them were counted only once. Around 6.9% of the sample goes to the ten largest clones. The CDR3 covers 15 residues, taking in both the cysteine and the phenylalanine. Solely the CDR3 DNA is kept, with 45 bases framed from the first base. The germline V gene provides CDR1 SGHRS and CDR2 YFSETQ. A distance of 11 bases separates the germline ends of V and J, which lose 0 bases and 2 bases respectively. The trial excluded patients who had a history of autoimmune disease or who were on systemic immunosuppression. Peripheral blood for TCR sequencing was collected from all dose cohorts at baseline, on cycle 4 day 1, and on cycle 7 day 1. Samples came from an open-label, multicenter, first-in-human phase I dose-escalation trial of ivuxolimab. The trial enrolled adults with locally advanced or metastatic head and neck squamous cell, hepatocellular, melanoma or renal cell carcinoma. CD4+ and CD8+ T cells were sorted separately from peripheral blood before TCR sequencing.

Specimen: CD4+ or CD8+ T cells sorted from blood, collected in a trial of the OX40 agonist ivuxolimab. The chain links TRBV5-1 with TRBJ1-2, with a weak D call of TRBD1 (5 bases match). The source of this sequence is an adult with an advanced solid tumor such as melanoma, head and neck, liver or kidney cancer. The CDR3 reads as follows: CASSLGGGDNYGYTF. The DNA is as follows: TGCGCCAGCAGCTTGGGTGGTGGGGACAACTATGGCTACACCTTC.